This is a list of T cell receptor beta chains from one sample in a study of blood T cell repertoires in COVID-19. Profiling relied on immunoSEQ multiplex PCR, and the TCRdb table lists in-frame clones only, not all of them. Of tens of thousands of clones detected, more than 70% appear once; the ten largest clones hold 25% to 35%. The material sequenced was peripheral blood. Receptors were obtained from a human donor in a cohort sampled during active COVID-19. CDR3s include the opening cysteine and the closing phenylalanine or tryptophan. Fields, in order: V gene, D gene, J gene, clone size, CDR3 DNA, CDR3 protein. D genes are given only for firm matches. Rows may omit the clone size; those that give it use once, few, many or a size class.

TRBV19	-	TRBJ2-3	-	TGTGCCAGTAATCGAGGCGGTAGCACAGATACGCAGTATTTT	CASNRGGSTDTQYF
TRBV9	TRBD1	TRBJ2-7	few	TGTGCCAGCAGCGTAGGGCCACAGGGGTCTATATTCTACGAGCAGTACTTC	CASSVGPQGSIFYEQYF
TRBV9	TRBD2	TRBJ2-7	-	TGTGCCAGCAGCTCCTCGGGACTAGCGGTGACCTACGAGCAGTACTTC	CASSSSGLAVTYEQYF
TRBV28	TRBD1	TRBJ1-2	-	TGTGCCAGCAGTTTCCGAAGGGACAGTCAAGCCAGTGACTATGGCTACACCTTC	CASSFRRDSQASDYGYTF
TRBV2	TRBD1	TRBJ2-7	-	TGTGCCAGCAGCAGGGACAGGAGATCCTACGAGCAGTACTTC	CASSRDRRSYEQYF
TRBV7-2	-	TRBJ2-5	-	TGTGCCAGCAGCTTATACAGGATGGGGCAAGAGACCCAGTACTTC	CASSLYRMGQETQYF
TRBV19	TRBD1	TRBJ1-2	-	TGTGCCAGTAAAAGACAGGGCGGCGGCTACACCTTC	CASKRQGGGYTF
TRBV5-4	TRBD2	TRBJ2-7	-	TGTGCCAGCAGCCCGACCTCCGGACTAGCGGGCCGCTACGAGCAGTACTTC	CASSPTSGLAGRYEQYF
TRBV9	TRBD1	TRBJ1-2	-	TGTGCCAGCAGCGCCGCGGGACAGGGACACTATGGCTACACCTTC	CASSAAGQGHYGYTF
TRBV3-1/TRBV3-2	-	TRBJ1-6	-	TGTGCCAGCAGCCAAGAAGGCAGGGGTAATTCACCCCTCCACTTT	CASSQEGRGNSPLHF
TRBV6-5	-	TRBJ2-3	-	TGTGCCAGCAGTTACGCGGATACGCAGTATTTT	CASSYADTQYF
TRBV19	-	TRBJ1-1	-	TGTGCCAGTAGTGGGGAGACGAACACTGAAGCTTTCTTT	CASSGETNTEAFF
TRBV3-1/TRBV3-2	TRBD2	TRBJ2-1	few	TGTGCCAGCAGCCAAGATTTGGGTCTAGCGGGAGATGAGCAGTTCTTC	CASSQDLGLAGDEQFF
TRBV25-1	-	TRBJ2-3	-	TGTGCCAGCAGTGAATTGGGAGGACCCACAGATACGCAGTATTTT	CASSELGGPTDTQYF
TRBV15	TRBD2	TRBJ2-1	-	TGTGCCACCAGCAGGGGACAGGGGACTAGCGGGAGGGTAGGCAATGAGCAGTTCTTC	CATSRGQGTSGRVGNEQFF
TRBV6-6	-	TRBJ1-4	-	TGTGCCAGCAGTAGCAATGAAAAACTGTTTTTT	CASSSNEKLFF
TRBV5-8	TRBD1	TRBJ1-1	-	TGTGCCAGCAGCAATCACAGGGGACTCTCGAACACTGAAGCTTTCTTT	CASSNHRGLSNTEAFF
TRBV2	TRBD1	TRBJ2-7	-	TGTGCCAGCAAGTACCGGGACAGGGGGTCTTTCGAGCAGTACTTC	CASKYRDRGSFEQYF
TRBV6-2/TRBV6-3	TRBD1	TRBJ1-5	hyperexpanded	TGTGCCAGCAGTTACCTGGGGACAGGGTGGAGTAGCAATCAGCCCCAGCATTTT	CASSYLGTGWSSNQPQHF
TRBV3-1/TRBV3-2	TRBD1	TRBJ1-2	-	TGTGCCAGCAGCCTCGGGAAAGGGACAGAGACCTCTAACTATGGCTACACCTTC	CASSLGKGTETSNYGYTF
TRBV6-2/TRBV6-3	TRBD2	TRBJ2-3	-	TGTGCCAGCAGTTACTCAACTAGCGGGGCGGTAGATACGCAGTATTTT	CASSYSTSGAVDTQYF
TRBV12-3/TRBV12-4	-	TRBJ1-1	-	TGTGCCAGCAGCAAGACAGAGATAGAAGCTTTCTTT	CASSKTEIEAFF
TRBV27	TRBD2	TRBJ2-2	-	TGTGCCAGCAGTTTAGGACCAGCGGGAGCGGGCGGCGGGGAGCTGTTTTTT	CASSLGPAGAGGGELFF
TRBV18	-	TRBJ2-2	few	TGTGCCAGCTCACCAGAGTTAAGGAACACCGGGGAGCTGTTTTTT	CASSPELRNTGELFF
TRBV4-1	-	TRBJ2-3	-	TGCGCCAGCAGCCAACAAACTTTGGGCGGGAGCACAGATACGCAGTATTTT	CASSQQTLGGSTDTQYF
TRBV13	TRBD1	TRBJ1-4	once	TGTGCCAGCAGCTCAAAAGGGGGACAGGGATTTCCTAATGAAAAACTGTTTTTT	CASSSKGGQGFPNEKLFF
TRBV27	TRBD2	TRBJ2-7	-	TGTGCCAGCAGTATACCTCAACCTAGCGGGAGGGAGCAGTACTTC	CASSIPQPSGREQYF
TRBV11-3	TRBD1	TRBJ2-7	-	TGTGCCAGCAGCTTGAGGACAGGTTCGTACTACGAGCAGTACTTC	CASSLRTGSYYEQYF
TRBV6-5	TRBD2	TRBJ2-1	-	TGTGCCAGCAGACCAACCAACTTAGCGGGGGGTGAGCAGTTCTTC	CASRPTNLAGGEQFF
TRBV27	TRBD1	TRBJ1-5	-	TGTGCCAGCAGTTTATCTGTCCGGGACAGTGACTACTATCAGCCCCAGCATTTT	CASSLSVRDSDYYQPQHF
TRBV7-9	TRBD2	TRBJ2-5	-	TGTGCCAGCAGCCGGTCAAGGGGAGGGGATCTCCAAGAGACCCAGTACTTC	CASSRSRGGDLQETQYF
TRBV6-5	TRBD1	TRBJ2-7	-	TGTGCCAGCAGGAAGGGACAGATCTACGAGCAGTACTTC	CASRKGQIYEQYF
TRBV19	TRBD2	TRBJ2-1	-	TGTGCCAGTAGTATTAGGAGCGGGGATTACAATGAGCAGTTCTTC	CASSIRSGDYNEQFF
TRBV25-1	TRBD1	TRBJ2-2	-	TGTGCCAGCAGTGAGGGGGACAGGGACACCGGGGAGCTGTTTTTT	CASSEGDRDTGELFF
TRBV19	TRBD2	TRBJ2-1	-	TGTGCCAGCCAAATCAGCGGGAGTATTTCCTACAATGAGCAGTTCTTC	CASQISGSISYNEQFF
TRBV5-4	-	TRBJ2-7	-	TGTGCCAGCAGCCCTGGTGGATGGGGTGGAGGCGACGAGCAGTACTTC	CASSPGGWGGGDEQYF
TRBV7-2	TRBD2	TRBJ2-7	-	TGTGCCAGCCTGGGCGGGAGAAACGAGCAGTACTTC	CASLGGRNEQYF
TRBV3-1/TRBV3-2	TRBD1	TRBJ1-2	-	TGTGCCAGCAGCCAAATGTATGCGGGCCGGACAGGCCCATCCGGCTACACCTTC	CASSQMYAGRTGPSGYTF
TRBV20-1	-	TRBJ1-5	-	TGCAGTGCTAGTCTGGCTTCGGGGGGCAGTCAGCCCCAGCATTTT	CSASLASGGSQPQHF
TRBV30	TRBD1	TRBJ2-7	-	TGTGCCTGGAAACGGGACAGGGGCTACGAGCAGTACTTC	CAWKRDRGYEQYF
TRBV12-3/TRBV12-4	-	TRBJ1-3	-	TGTGCCAGCAGCCGACAGATAAACACCATATATTTT	CASSRQINTIYF
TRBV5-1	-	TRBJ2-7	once	TGCGCCAGCAGCCAAACAATAACAGGAAACGAGCAGTACTTC	CASSQTITGNEQYF
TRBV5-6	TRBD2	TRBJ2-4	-	TGTGCCAGCAGCTTATATAGCGGGGGGAGCGAAAACATTCAGTACTTC	CASSLYSGGSENIQYF
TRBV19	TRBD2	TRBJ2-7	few	TGTGCCAGTAGGGCTAGCGGGACTTACGAGCAGTACTTC	CASRASGTYEQYF
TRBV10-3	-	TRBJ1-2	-	TGTGCCATCAGTGAGTCGATTTCTGGAGGGGTTGATGGCTACACCTTC	CAISESISGGVDGYTF
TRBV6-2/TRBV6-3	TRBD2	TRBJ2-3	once	TGTGCCAGCAGTTACTCAACTAGCGGGGCTAGCACAGATACGCAGTATTTT	CASSYSTSGASTDTQYF
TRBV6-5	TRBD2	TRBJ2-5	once	TGTGCCAGCAGTAGCCAGGAGCGGGGGCAAGAGACCCAGTACTTC	CASSSQERGQETQYF
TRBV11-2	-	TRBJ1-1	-	TGTGCCAGCAGCCCCGGCAGGGGATACACTGAAGCTTTCTTT	CASSPGRGYTEAFF
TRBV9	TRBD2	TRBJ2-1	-	TGTGCCAGCAGCAGGCGCGGGGCGGGAGGGTTAGAGGAGCAGTTCTTC	CASSRRGAGGLEEQFF